The entry that follows covers one T cell receptor (beta chain) sequence. The sample is drawn from a study of blood T cell repertoires in COVID-19. Assay used: immunoSEQ multiplex PCR; TCRdb lists only in-frame clones, some missing. This table has around 210,000 clones, around 92% appearing once. V lost 6 bases, J lost 5 bases, and 10 bases lay in between. This CDR3 region has 12 residues. CDR1 MDHEN and CDR2 SYDVKM come from the germline V gene. The TCR sequence derives from a woman in her late teens or twenties who had recovered from COVID-19. What was sequenced was PBMCs or T cells enriched from blood (not recorded which). The genes are TRBV28 and TRBJ1-2, with D uncertain. The CDR3 DNA follows: TGTGCCAGCAGCGGTCATTTTTATGGCTACACCTTC. It specifies CASSGHFYGYTF.